The 30 T cell receptor beta chains in this list originate from one sample, sequenced in a study of T cells generated in artificial thymic organoids. The organoids combined MS5 murine stromal cells carrying human DLL1 with human hematopoietic stem and progenitor cells. The seeding cells were CD34+CD3- hematopoietic stem and progenitor cells purified by FACS to remove T cells. These receptors lack a known antigen. TCRalpha and TCRbeta libraries were amplified separately by semi-nested PCR with TRAC or TRBC reverse primers. MiXCR, run by TCRdb on the 5' RACE reads, gives a single entry per CDR3 protein. The table shows over 7,000 distinct CDR3 sequences, with roughly a quarter occurring only once. Sample: naive CD8+ T cells grown in artificial thymic organoids from cord blood stem and progenitor cells. Subset: CD3+TCRalphabeta+CD8SP T cells; for blood, CD45RO-CCR7+ naive CD8+ T cells. Every receptor here comes from a human donor who gave cord blood stem cells for thymic organoid culture, a cardiac surgery patient who gave postnatal thymus, or a blood donor (not recorded which).

This clonotype has a handful of counts. The chain combines TRBV7-9 with TRBJ1-2; D possibly corresponds to TRBD1 (5 bases). This CDR3 comprises 10 residues. Trimming shortened V by 5 bases and J by 10 bases, and 8 bases separated the two germline ends. CDR1 and CDR2 (germline): SEHNR, FQNEAQ (reference sequence). CDR3 region: CASSPGTYTF. The CDR3 coding sequence is TGTGCCAGCAGCCCCGGGACCTACACCTTC.

Within the sample, this clonotype is medium-sized. This sequence joins TRBV6-5 and TRBJ2-2; TRBD1 matches at 8 bases. Trimming at V came to 5 bases and at J to 13 bases, leaving 6 bases not matched to a gene. Germline CDR1 is MNHEY and CDR2 is SVGAGI. The CDR3 length is 12 residues. Written as DNA, the CDR3 is TGTGCCAGCAGTCCGGGACAGGTGGGGCTGTTTTTT. Translation gives CASSPGQVGLFF.

This clonotype is deemed medium-sized. In DNA, the CDR3 is TGTGCCAGCAGTGACCTCAGGGACACCTATAATTCACCCCTCCACTTT. It yields the protein CASSDLRDTYNSPLHF. The V and J genes are TRBV28 and TRBJ1-6; the D gene is possibly TRBD1 (6 bases). CDR1 MDHEN and CDR2 SYDVKM come from the germline V gene. This CDR3 is built from 16 residues. The V end was cut by 5 bases, the J end by 2 bases, with 13 bases between.

This clonotype has just a few counts. The chain recombines TRBV5-5 with TRBJ2-3; D is possibly TRBD1 (6 bases). The CDR3 totals 15 residues. Germline V gene sequence: CDR1 SGHKS, CDR2 YYEKEE (reference sequence). The V end lost 4 bases, the J end lost 2 bases, and 14 bases lay between the germline ends. This CDR3 is CASSPQWGPTDTQYF. The CDR3 coding sequence is TGTGCCAGCAGCCCCCAGTGGGGGCCCACAGATACGCAGTATTTT. Together with reference TRBV5-5 and TRBJ2-3, the CDR3 gives the full variable domain: DAGVTQSPTHLIKTRGQQVTLRCSPISGHKSVSWYQQVLGQGPQFIFQYYEKEERGRGNFPDRFSARQFPNYSSELNVNALLLGDSALYLCASSPQWGPTDTQYFGPGTRLTVL.

This clonotype rates as medium-sized (0.01 to 0.1%). This chain links TRBV6-6 with TRBJ2-3, with D possibly matching TRBD2 (5 bases). V was trimmed by 6 bases and J by 4 bases, leaving 5 bases between them. From germline, CDR1 is MNHNY and CDR2 SVGAGI (reference sequence). This CDR3 is 11 amino acids long. Written as DNA, the CDR3 is TGTGCCAGCAGACTAGCAGATACGCAGTATTTT. Residues: CASRLADTQYF.

This clonotype is classed as medium-sized. The J gene is TRBJ2-1, the V gene TRBV5-1, with TRBD2 matching over 8 bases. This CDR3 has 16 residues. The ends lost 4 bases at V and 7 bases at J; junction bases unmatched: 13. CDR1 is SGHRS, CDR2 YFSETQ, per germline. The CDR3 loop reads CASSRRTGGPRNEQFF. CDR3 bases: TGCGCCAGCAGCAGAAGGACGGGGGGGCCGAGGAATGAGCAGTTCTTC.

The rearrangement uses TRBV29-1 and TRBJ2-7; D call uncertain. Per the germline V gene, CDR1 is SQVTM and CDR2 is ANQGSEA. The V end lost 1 base, the J end lost 2 bases, and 3 bases lay between the germline ends. CDR3 length: 11 amino acids. This CDR3 reads CSVEGAYEQYF. In nucleotides, the CDR3 is TGCAGCGTTGAAGGGGCCTACGAGCAGTACTTC.

The sample holds a few counts of this clonotype. Germline and junction disagree at one end, which may indicate a read error. This chain joins TRBV18 and TRBJ1-2; D gene ambiguous. Germline V lookup: CDR1 KGHSH, CDR2 LQKENI. The CDR3 has 13 amino acids. CDR3 in amino acids: CASSPHVFYGHTF. As DNA, the CDR3 is TGTGCCAGCTCTCCACACGTTTTCTATGGCCACACCTTC.

The rearrangement links TRBV3-1 to TRBJ2-1; 8 bases map to TRBD2. This CDR3 contains 17 residues. CDR1 LGHDT and CDR2 YNNKEL come from the germline V gene (reference sequence). V lost 3 bases, J lost 5 bases, and 12 bases stayed unmatched. The CDR3 DNA reads as TGTGCCAGCAGCCATCGGGGGGGGGGCGAATCTCACAATGAGCAGTTCTTC. Translated: CASSHRGGGESHNEQFF.

This chain uses TRBV6-1 with TRBJ2-2; possibly TRBD1 for D (6 bases). The V gene lost 4 bases and the J gene lost 0 bases, with 12 bases spanning the gap. This CDR3 region has 16 residues. The germline gives CDR1 MNHNS, CDR2 SASEGT. The CDR3 loop reads CASSGDRSSNTGELFF. The CDR3 bases are TGTGCCAGCAGTGGAGACAGGAGTTCGAACACCGGGGAGCTGTTTTTT.

This chain joins TRBV10-2 and TRBJ2-5, with D possibly matching TRBD2 (6 bases). Germline-derived CDR1 and CDR2 are WSHSY and SAAADI. V was pared by 4 bases and J by 7 bases, with 13 bases between. This CDR3 spans 13 amino acids. CDR3 sequence reads: CASSVFRDWTQYF. In nucleotides, the CDR3 is TGCGCCAGCAGTGTATTCCGGGACTGGACCCAGTACTTC.

CDR3 sequence: CASSARPSYTYEQYF. DNA of the CDR3: TGCGCCAGCAGCGCGCGTCCGTCCTACACCTACGAGCAGTACTTC. The chain uses TRBV4-1 and TRBJ2-7, with D unresolved. The V and J ends lost 5 bases and 2 bases respectively, with 16 bases between them. This CDR3 contains 15 residues. CDR1 and CDR2 from the germline V gene are MGHRA and YSYEKL.

This clonotype is medium-sized in the sample. The chain joins TRBV4-1 to TRBJ1-5; no clear D. The CDR3 length is 15 residues. Trimming took 1 base from V and 3 from J, leaving 10 bases between them. CDR1 and CDR2 (germline): MGHRA, YSYEKL. The CDR3 sequence is CASSQVWSPNQPQHF. As DNA, the CDR3 is TGCGCCAGCAGCCAAGTGTGGAGCCCCAATCAGCCCCAGCATTTT.

By its share, this clonotype is medium-sized. This chain joins TRBV4-3 and TRBJ2-1; possible D gene TRBD2, 6 bases. The V end lost 0 bases, the J end lost 0 bases, and 15 bases lay between the germline ends. The CDR3 runs to 18 residues. In germline, CDR1 is LGHNA, CDR2 YSLEER. The CDR3 DNA follows: TGCGCCAGCAGCCAAGATCGCGGGGCGGGGCGCTCCTACAATGAGCAGTTCTTC. Protein: CASSQDRGAGRSYNEQFF.

This clonotype was seen a handful of times. The chain recombines TRBV28 with TRBJ2-7; no clear D gene. The CDR3 has 14 residues. The germline gives CDR1 MDHEN, CDR2 SYDVKM. The V end was cut by 5 bases, the J end by 3 bases, with 14 bases between. The CDR3 DNA reads as TGTGCCAGCAGTCCTTCCAGTTTTATCTACGAGCAGTACTTC. Protein: CASSPSSFIYEQYF. The whole variable domain, filled in from reference TRBV28 and TRBJ2-7, reads DVKVTQSSRYLVKRTGEKVFLECVQDMDHENMFWYRQDPGLGLRLIYFSYDVKMKEKGDIPEGYSVSREKKERFSLILESASTNQTSMYLCASSPSSFIYEQYFGPGTRLTVT.

This clonotype is medium-sized. This chain uses TRBV9 with TRBJ2-7; 9 bases align to TRBD1. Germline V gene data show CDR1 as SGDLS and CDR2 as YYNGEE. The junction had 12 bases not matched to a gene; V was cut back by 4 bases and J by 4 bases. The CDR3 loop spans 16 amino acids. The CDR3 is CASSPHVEDRGYEQYF. CDR3 coding DNA: TGTGCCAGCAGCCCTCATGTGGAGGACAGGGGTTACGAGCAGTACTTC.

This clonotype is medium-sized in the sample. J is TRBJ1-4 and V is TRBV5-1; 9 bases are shared with TRBD1. The CDR3 contains 15 residues. The ends lost 4 bases at V and 4 bases at J; junction bases unmatched: 5. Germline V CDR1 and CDR2: SGHRS, YFSETQ. The CDR3 nucleotides are TGCGCCAGCAGCAAGGACAGGGGAAGTAATGAAAAACTGTTTTTT. It translates to CASSKDRGSNEKLFF.

Worth noting for this clonotype: With a much larger clone just one base away, this may be a read error. The chain joins TRBV10-3 to TRBJ2-5; 7 bases match TRBD2. The V gene's germline CDR1 is ENHRY and CDR2 SYGVKD. This CDR3 spans 13 amino acids. In nucleotides, the CDR3 is TGTGCCATCCGAAGAGGGGCGCGGGAGACCCGGTACTTC. Protein product: CAIRRGARETRYF.

This clonotype was counted a few times. The genes are TRBV7-9 and TRBJ2-7, with D unresolved. Per the germline V gene, CDR1 is SEHNR and CDR2 is FQNEAQ (reference sequence). CDR3 length: 14 residues. Trimming took off 5 bases at V and 1 base at J, with 12 bases between the two ends. DNA of the CDR3: TGTGCCAGCAGCCCCCCGACGTTTTCCTACGAGCAGTACTTC. Its translation is CASSPPTFSYEQYF.

The rearrangement uses TRBV9 and TRBJ2-4; TRBD1 might be the D (5 bases). Trimming stripped 0 bases from V and 0 bases from J, with 10 bases between. Looked up from germline, CDR1 is SGDLS and CDR2 is YYNGEE. The length of the CDR3 is 16 residues. The CDR3 protein is CASSVGDRIAKNIQYF. CDR3 sequence (DNA): TGTGCCAGCAGCGTAGGCGACAGAATAGCCAAAAACATTCAGTACTTC.

Points on this clonotype: A junction boundary mismatches the germline segment, possibly from a read error. This chain joins TRBV12-3 or TRBV12-4 and TRBJ2-7; 8 bases match TRBD2. This CDR3 is 15 amino acids long. In nucleotides, the CDR3 is TGTGCCGGCAGCCTAGGGCGGGGGGCCTCCTACGAGCAGTACTTC. This sequence encodes CAGSLGRGASYEQYF.

This clonotype is medium-sized (0.01 to 0.1%) by share. V usage is TRBV4-3 and J usage is TRBJ2-6; no clear D gene. The CDR3 has 18 amino acids. Germline lookup yields CDR1 LGHNA and CDR2 YSLEER. Trimming took 4 bases from V and 5 from J, leaving 21 bases between them. CDR3 in DNA: TGCGCCAGCAGCCTCATGGACCCCGGGCCGAGGAGGGCCAACGTCCTGACTTTC. It specifies CASSLMDPGPRRANVLTF.

Worth noting for this clonotype: Compared with germline, one end of the junction differs, possibly owing to a read error. The rearrangement uses TRBV4-2 and TRBJ1-1; D unresolved. This CDR3 comprises 14 residues. Germline V lookup: CDR1 LGHNA, CDR2 YNFKEQ. This chain's CDR3 is CASSQKGVNTEAFF. CDR3 DNA: TGTGCCAGCAGCCAGAAAGGTGTGAACACTGAAGCTTTCTTC.

The genes are TRBV7-7 and TRBJ2-3; 12 nucleotides agree with TRBD2. The CDR3 has 18 residues. Germline V gene sequence: CDR1 SSHAT, CDR2 FNYEAQ (reference sequence). CDR3 region: CARDGLARLAGVGDTQYF. The CDR3, as DNA: TGTGCTAGAGACGGGCTCGCGAGACTAGCGGGGGTGGGAGATACGCAGTATTTT. Using reference TRBV7-7 and TRBJ2-3 for the parts outside the CDR3, the full variable domain is GAGVSQSPRYKVTKRGQDVTLRCDPISSHATLYWYQQALGQGPEFLTYFNYEAQPDKSGLPSDRFSAERPEGSISTLTIQRTEQRDSAMYRCARDGLARLAGVGDTQYFGPGTRLTVL.

This sequence joins TRBV25-1 and TRBJ2-3; 8 bases align to TRBD1. Germline V CDR1 and CDR2: MGHDK, SYGVNS. Germline trimming cut 6 bases from V and 5 bases from J; bases unmatched to any gene: 4. This CDR3 comprises 13 residues. The CDR3: CASSQGARDTQYF. The CDR3 nucleotides are TGTGCCAGCAGCCAGGGGGCAAGAGATACGCAGTATTTT.

This clonotype showed up just a few times. J is TRBJ1-4 and V is TRBV6-5; the D gene is possibly TRBD1 (5 bases). Germline V gene sequence: CDR1 MNHEY, CDR2 SVGAGI. The CDR3 has 14 amino acids. V lost 4 bases and J lost 10, with 16 bases in between. As DNA, the CDR3 is TGTGCCAGCAGTTGTGTACGGGACCCTCGAAAACTGTTTTTT. Translation gives CASSCVRDPRKLFF.

This clonotype is categorized as medium-sized. The rearrangement links TRBV24-1 to TRBJ2-5; TRBD1 matches 8 bases. This CDR3 is 20 amino acids long. Per germline, CDR1 KGHDR and CDR2 SFDVKD. The junction had 20 bases not matched to a gene; V was cut back by 1 base and J by 5 bases. DNA of the CDR3: TGTGCCACCAGTGATTTCCCCTTCTATTCAAGGACAGGGTGTGATGAGACCCAGTACTTC. The encoded protein is CATSDFPFYSRTGCDETQYF.

This clonotype is medium-sized within its sample. The chain employs TRBV7-2 and TRBJ1-1; D ambiguous. The germline gives CDR1 SGHTA, CDR2 FQGNSA. Trimming took off 0 bases at V and 2 bases at J, with 7 bases between the two ends. This CDR3 region has 14 residues. In DNA, the CDR3 is TGTGCCAGCAGCTTAGCGGGCATTAACACTGAAGCTTTCTTT. Translated, it gives CASSLAGINTEAFF.

Within the sample, this clonotype is medium-sized. The chain couples TRBV7-9 to TRBJ2-2, with no clear D. CDR3 length equals 17 residues. CDR1 and CDR2 (germline): SEHNR, FQNEAQ (reference sequence). V lost 0 bases, J lost 0 bases, and 11 bases lay in between. The chain's CDR3 is CASSLAPRRTNTGELFF. The DNA for the CDR3 is TGTGCCAGCAGCTTAGCCCCGAGACGAACGAACACCGGGGAGCTGTTTTTT. The entire variable domain, with the rest obtained from reference TRBV7-9 and TRBJ2-2, is as follows: DTGVSQNPRHKITKRGQNVTFRCDPISEHNRLYWYRQTLGQGPEFLTYFQNEAQLEKSRLLSDRFSAERPKGSFSTLEIQRTEQGDSAMYLCASSLAPRRTNTGELFFGEGSRLTVL.

The chain uses TRBV4-3 and TRBJ1-4, with D uncertain. The germline gives CDR1 LGHNA, CDR2 YSLEER. V gave up 1 base and J gave up 3 bases, with 9 bases separating them. The CDR3 totals 15 residues. This chain's CDR3 is CASSQVPAANEKLFF. CDR3 DNA sequence: TGCGCCAGCAGCCAAGTTCCCGCAGCTAATGAAAAACTGTTTTTT.